This TCR beta chain came from a study of T cells in Graves' hyperthyroidism and ophthalmopathy. About the study: Peripheral blood samples were taken at initial diagnosis, prior to any treatment.

Trimming shortened V by 2 bases and J by 7 bases, and 15 bases separated the two germline ends. Germline CDR1 is SGHNT and CDR2 is YENEEA. The CDR3 sequence is 15 residues long. This clonotype has at least ten counts. The cohort's ophthalmopathy patients, a group with duration under 3 months, had a Clinical Activity Score of at least 3 and a NOSPECS grade of at least 4. TCR beta CDR3 regions were amplified from RNA. HTBI primers were the set used in a first-round RT-PCR of the TCR CDR3. TCRdb reprocessed the multiplex PCR reads with MiXCR, giving one entry per CDR3 protein. This sample yields roughly 650,000 distinct CDR3 sequences, of which approximately 15% are seen a single time; roughly 3.5% belongs to the top ten.

The receptor's source is a woman in her thirties or forties with Graves' ophthalmopathy. The rearrangement uses TRBV11-3 and TRBJ2-1; a weak D match, TRBD1 (6 bases). Material for sequencing was blood. CDR3 in DNA: TGTGCCAGCAGCTTATTCGGGCAGGGGTTGAATGAGCAGTTCTTC. Translation: CASSLFGQGLNEQFF.